The entry below gives a single T cell receptor beta chain sequence along with its context. An input of about 0.5 to 1 ug of RNA was subjected to reverse transcription using random hexamers. Via MiXCR, TCRdb re-called the immunoSEQ multiplex PCR reads, giving one row per CDR3 protein. The table has 95,000 to 150,000 distinct CDR3 sequences, roughly 95% seen once. V was clipped by 5 bases and J by 2 bases, with 7 bases between them. Germline CDR1 reads KGHSH; CDR2 reads LQKENI. The CDR3 has 12 residues. The sample is drawn from a study of CD8 T cells in Susac syndrome. Under recently defined diagnostic criteria, the patients with Susac syndrome qualified as having definite or probable disease.

The sample taken for sequencing was CD4+ T cells from PBMCs. The sequence came from a human donor with Susac syndrome. V and J are TRBV18 and TRBJ2-7; D uncertain. CDR3 region: CASSDGAYEQYF. CDR3 DNA sequence: TGTGCCAGCTCAGATGGGGCCTACGAGCAGTACTTC. Based on the CDR3 plus reference TRBV18 and TRBJ2-7, the full variable domain is NAGVMQNPRHLVRRRGQEARLRCSPMKGHSHVYWYRQLPEEGLKFMVYLQKENIIDESGMPKERFSAEFPKEGPSILRIQQVVRGDSAAYFCASSDGAYEQYFGPGTRLTVT.